Sequencing of this TCR beta chain was carried out in a study of blood T cell repertoires in COVID-19 (dated by TCRdb to about 2020). In the study overall: Samples covering the acute and convalescent phases of COVID-19 were provided by collaborators in the United States, Italy and Spain. Where available, HLA class I and class II types were taken from metadata supplied by the sample provider and were not determined by assay-based typing. Subjects who had been exposed to COVID-19, were actively infected with it, or had recovered from it provided the deeply sampled blood TCRbeta repertoires that made up the dataset. The sample metadata nearly always contained a de-identified subject ID, COVID-19 status, age in years and sex. The samples were drawn from two sources: the first 160 participants of the ongoing ImmuneRACE study, and 1,000 to 1,500 subjects contributed by 6 global collaborators. The repertoires were made available in a free public database intended to serve as a resource for research on the immune response to SARS-CoV-2. The material from the prospective study consisted of cDNA or gDNA derived from T cells, B-cell-depleted T cells, or PBMCs.

Overall study outcomes, separate from this receptor: The amount of clinical and demographic metadata varied by source and participant and was provided uncurated.

The collaborating institutions used their own protocols to collect whole blood in K2EDTA tubes. For TCRbeta analysis, collaborator samples were shipped as frozen whole blood, as isolated PBMCs, or as DNA extracted from either sample type. The immunoSEQ Assay, a bias-controlled multiplex PCR, was used to amplify TCRbeta CDR3 regions from genomic DNA. In the source study's methods: Nucleated cell counts per sample were estimated from amplification of reference gene primers within the assay. To quantify the absolute abundance of each unique TCRbeta CDR3 rearrangement, sequence reads were collapsed and filtered. For each sample, productive Simpson clonality was calculated as the square root of Simpson's diversity index across productive rearrangements. TCRdb carries this immuneACCESS record with in-frame sequences only. Its versions omit some clonotypes, under half of them owing to an unresolved V gene in the studies checked, with the rest unexplained. From that table come the V and J calls and clone size; the DNA was used to work out D and trimming. The sample table holds hundreds of thousands of clones, of which 82% were seen once. About 4.5% of the sample lies in the top ten.

CDR1 LNHNV and CDR2 YYDKDF were looked up in the germline V gene (reference sequence). V gives up 8 bases and J gives up 5 bases, and the segment between their germline ends measures 9 bases. The CDR3, from cysteine to phenylalanine, totals 11 residues. This entry keeps only the CDR3 DNA: 33 bases, framed from base 1. This clone showed up just once. The antigen it recognizes is unknown. The input lacks base qualities; no much larger clone sits a single base away. What was sequenced was peripheral blood. This receptor was identified in a woman in her 70s with acute or convalescent COVID-19. The chain links TRBV15 with TRBJ2-5; matching of 5 bases hints at TRBD2 as the D gene. The nucleotide sequence reads as follows: TGTGCCACCGGGAGTCGGGAGACCCAGTACTTC. This gives the protein CATGSRETQYF.